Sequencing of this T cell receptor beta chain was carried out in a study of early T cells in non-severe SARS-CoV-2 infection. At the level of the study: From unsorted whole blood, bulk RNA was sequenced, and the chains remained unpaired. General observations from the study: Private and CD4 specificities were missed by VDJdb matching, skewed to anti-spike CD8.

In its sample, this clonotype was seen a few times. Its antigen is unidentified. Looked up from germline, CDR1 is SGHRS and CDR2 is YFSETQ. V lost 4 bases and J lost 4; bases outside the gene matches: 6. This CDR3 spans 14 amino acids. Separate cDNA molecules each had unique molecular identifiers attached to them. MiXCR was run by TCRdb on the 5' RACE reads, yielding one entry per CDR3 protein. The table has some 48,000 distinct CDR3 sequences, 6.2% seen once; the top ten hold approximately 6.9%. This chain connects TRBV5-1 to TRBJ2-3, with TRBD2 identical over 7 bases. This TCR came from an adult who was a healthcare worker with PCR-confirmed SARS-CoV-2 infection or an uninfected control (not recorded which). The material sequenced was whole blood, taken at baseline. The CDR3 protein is CASSIGGFPDTQYF. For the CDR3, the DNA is TGCGCCAGCAGCATCGGGGGGTTCCCAGATACGCAGTATTTT.